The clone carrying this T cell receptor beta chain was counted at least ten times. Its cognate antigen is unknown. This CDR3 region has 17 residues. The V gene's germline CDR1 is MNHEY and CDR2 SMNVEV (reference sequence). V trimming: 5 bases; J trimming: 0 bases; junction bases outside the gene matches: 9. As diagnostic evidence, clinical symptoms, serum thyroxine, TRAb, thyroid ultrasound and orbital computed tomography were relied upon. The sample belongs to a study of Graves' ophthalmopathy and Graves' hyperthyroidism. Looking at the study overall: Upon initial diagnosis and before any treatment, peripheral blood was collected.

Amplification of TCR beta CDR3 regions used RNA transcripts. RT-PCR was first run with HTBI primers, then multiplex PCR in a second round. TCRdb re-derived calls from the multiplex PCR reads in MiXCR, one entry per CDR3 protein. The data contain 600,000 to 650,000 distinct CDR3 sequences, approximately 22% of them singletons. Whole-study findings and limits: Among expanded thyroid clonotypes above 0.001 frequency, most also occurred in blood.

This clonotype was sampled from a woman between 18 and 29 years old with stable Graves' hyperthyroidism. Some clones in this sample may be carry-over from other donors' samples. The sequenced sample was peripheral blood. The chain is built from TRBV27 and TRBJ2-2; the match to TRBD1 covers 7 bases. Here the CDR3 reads CASSPWVGQANTGELFF. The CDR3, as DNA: TGTGCCAGCAGTCCGTGGGTAGGACAGGCGAACACCGGGGAGCTGTTTTTT.